These T cell receptor beta chains were read from a single sample in a study of blood T cell repertoires in COVID-19. Repertoires were generated with immunoSEQ multiplex PCR, while TCRdb's copy carries only in-frame clones and drops some. Here the sample spans about 160,000 clones, approximately 91% being singletons. Sequencing was carried out using peripheral blood. These receptor sequences come from a man aged 18 to 30 with acute or convalescent COVID-19. Each CDR3 is given with its conserved first and last residue. The order of the fields is J gene, V gene, clone size, CDR3 protein. A clone size is listed for some rows: how often the clone was seen (once, few, many), or a class if it is expanded.

j_gene: TRBJ1-1; v_gene: TRBV19; abundance: .; CDR3aa: CASSLYHSDVKNTEAFF
j_gene: TRBJ2-5; v_gene: TRBV5-1; abundance: .; CDR3aa: CASSGSQGAGETQYF
j_gene: TRBJ1-1; v_gene: TRBV24-1; abundance: .; CDR3aa: CATRGQGFNTEAFF
j_gene: TRBJ2-2; v_gene: TRBV4-2; abundance: .; CDR3aa: CASSQGAGLELFF
j_gene: TRBJ1-3; v_gene: TRBV19; abundance: .; CDR3aa: CASSTGGNTIYF
j_gene: TRBJ1-2; v_gene: TRBV2; abundance: .; CDR3aa: CASKQGQGVGYTF
j_gene: TRBJ2-3; v_gene: TRBV3-1/TRBV3-2; abundance: .; CDR3aa: CASSQAYQGHTDTQYF
j_gene: TRBJ2-7; v_gene: TRBV3-1/TRBV3-2; abundance: .; CDR3aa: CASSQDKAGGRGEQYF
j_gene: TRBJ1-5; v_gene: TRBV12-5; abundance: once; CDR3aa: CASGGDRATSNQPQHF
j_gene: TRBJ1-2; v_gene: TRBV5-1; abundance: .; CDR3aa: CASSLEGDTNYGYTF
j_gene: TRBJ2-1; v_gene: TRBV24-1; abundance: .; CDR3aa: CATSDIRGSANEQFF
j_gene: TRBJ1-1; v_gene: TRBV18; abundance: .; CDR3aa: CASSPDRATEAFF
j_gene: TRBJ2-2; v_gene: TRBV10-1; abundance: .; CDR3aa: CASSELRQATNTGELFF
j_gene: TRBJ1-1; v_gene: TRBV25-1; abundance: .; CDR3aa: CASSEYLSRGAFF
j_gene: TRBJ1-5; v_gene: TRBV6-1; abundance: .; CDR3aa: CASGETGGLNQPQHF
j_gene: TRBJ1-4; v_gene: TRBV5-5; abundance: .; CDR3aa: CASETGGNEKLFF
j_gene: TRBJ2-2; v_gene: TRBV19; abundance: .; CDR3aa: CASSVRSGGPWTGELFF
j_gene: TRBJ1-5; v_gene: TRBV5-1; abundance: .; CDR3aa: CASSYGTGGQPQHF
j_gene: TRBJ1-1; v_gene: TRBV24-1; abundance: .; CDR3aa: CATSDGGREAFF
j_gene: TRBJ1-1; v_gene: TRBV7-2; abundance: once; CDR3aa: CASSLGIGTEAFF
j_gene: TRBJ1-1; v_gene: TRBV28; abundance: .; CDR3aa: CASRRQGALRTEAFF
j_gene: TRBJ2-3; v_gene: TRBV28; abundance: .; CDR3aa: CASRLRLAGTDTQYF
j_gene: TRBJ2-7; v_gene: TRBV19; abundance: .; CDR3aa: CASSASGALGEQYF
j_gene: TRBJ2-3; v_gene: TRBV7-9; abundance: .; CDR3aa: CASSSPPGRGTDTQYF
j_gene: TRBJ2-1; v_gene: TRBV27; abundance: .; CDR3aa: CASRIYSGSGYNEQFF
j_gene: TRBJ1-2; v_gene: TRBV30; abundance: .; CDR3aa: CAWRAGITGYTF
j_gene: TRBJ1-2; v_gene: TRBV11-2; abundance: .; CDR3aa: CASSRTGANYGYTF
j_gene: TRBJ1-1; v_gene: TRBV2; abundance: .; CDR3aa: CASRGTVNTEAFF
j_gene: TRBJ2-3; v_gene: TRBV18; abundance: .; CDR3aa: CASSPPGQGVQYF
j_gene: TRBJ2-1; v_gene: TRBV6-5; abundance: once; CDR3aa: CASSPQGGGNEQFF
j_gene: TRBJ2-3; v_gene: TRBV2; abundance: .; CDR3aa: CASTRQGTSAGDTQYF
j_gene: TRBJ2-1; v_gene: TRBV5-5; abundance: .; CDR3aa: CASSTTKQASPYNEQFF
j_gene: TRBJ1-4; v_gene: TRBV3-1/TRBV3-2; abundance: .; CDR3aa: CASSQGPGQASNEKLFF
j_gene: TRBJ1-1; v_gene: TRBV7-9; abundance: few; CDR3aa: CASSLAAGVTEAFF
j_gene: TRBJ1-2; v_gene: TRBV6-1; abundance: .; CDR3aa: CASSEAEYNIGGSYGYTF
j_gene: TRBJ1-2; v_gene: TRBV19; abundance: .; CDR3aa: CASSPDSTKGYTF
j_gene: TRBJ2-5; v_gene: TRBV2; abundance: .; CDR3aa: CASSSGLAATSETQYF
j_gene: TRBJ1-5; v_gene: TRBV19; abundance: .; CDR3aa: CASSTGQGPRGPQHF
j_gene: TRBJ2-5; v_gene: TRBV5-1; abundance: once; CDR3aa: CASSSGLAGGQETQYF
j_gene: TRBJ1-4; v_gene: TRBV5-1; abundance: .; CDR3aa: CASSLEGDEKLFF
j_gene: TRBJ2-3; v_gene: TRBV29-1; abundance: .; CDR3aa: CSAPGRKTSTDTQYF
j_gene: TRBJ2-1; v_gene: TRBV28; abundance: .; CDR3aa: CVSSLSLAGHNEQFF
j_gene: TRBJ2-7; v_gene: TRBV29-1; abundance: .; CDR3aa: CSVEGLGTPNTYEQYF
j_gene: TRBJ2-3; v_gene: TRBV24-1; abundance: few; CDR3aa: CATSDPSSGRPRNTQYF
j_gene: TRBJ2-7; v_gene: TRBV19; abundance: once; CDR3aa: CASSIAGDEQYF
j_gene: TRBJ2-3; v_gene: TRBV28; abundance: .; CDR3aa: CASREGLRTDTQYF
j_gene: TRBJ1-3; v_gene: TRBV5-1; abundance: .; CDR3aa: CASSPQGTGNTIYF
j_gene: TRBJ2-6; v_gene: TRBV24-1; abundance: once; CDR3aa: CATSASRGPGANVLTF
j_gene: TRBJ1-4; v_gene: TRBV5-1; abundance: once; CDR3aa: CASTWEGGEKLFF
j_gene: TRBJ2-5; v_gene: TRBV5-5; abundance: once; CDR3aa: CASSLMVGGGETQYF
j_gene: TRBJ2-7; v_gene: TRBV11-2; abundance: .; CDR3aa: CASSPQGRGTFYEQYF
j_gene: TRBJ1-6; v_gene: TRBV2; abundance: .; CDR3aa: CASSERGNNSPLHF
j_gene: TRBJ2-1; v_gene: TRBV7-9; abundance: .; CDR3aa: CASSLSGDREQFF